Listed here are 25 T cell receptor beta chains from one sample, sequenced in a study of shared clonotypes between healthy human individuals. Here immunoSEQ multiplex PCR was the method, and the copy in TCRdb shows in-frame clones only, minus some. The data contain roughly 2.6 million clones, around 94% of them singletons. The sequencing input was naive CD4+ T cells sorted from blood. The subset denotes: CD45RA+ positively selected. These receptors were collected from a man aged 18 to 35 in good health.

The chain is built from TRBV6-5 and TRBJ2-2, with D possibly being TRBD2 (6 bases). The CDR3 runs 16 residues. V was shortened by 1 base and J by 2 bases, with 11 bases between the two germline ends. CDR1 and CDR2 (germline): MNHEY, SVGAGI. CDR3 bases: TGTGCCAGCAGTTACTTGCCCGGGACTAACACCGGGGAGCTGTTTTTT. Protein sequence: CASSYLPGTNTGELFF.

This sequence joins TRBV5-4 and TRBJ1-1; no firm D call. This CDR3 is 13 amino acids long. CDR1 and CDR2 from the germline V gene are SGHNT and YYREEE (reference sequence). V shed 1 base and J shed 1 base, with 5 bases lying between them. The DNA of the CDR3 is TGTGCCAGCAGCTTGCGACAGAACACTGAAGCTTTCTTT. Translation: CASSLRQNTEAFF.

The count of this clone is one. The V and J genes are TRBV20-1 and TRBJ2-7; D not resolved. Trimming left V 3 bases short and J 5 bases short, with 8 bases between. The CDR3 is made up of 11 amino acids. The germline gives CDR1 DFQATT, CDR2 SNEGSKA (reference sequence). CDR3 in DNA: TGCAGTGCTAGGTCACCTGACGAGCAGTACTTC. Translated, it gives CSARSPDEQYF.

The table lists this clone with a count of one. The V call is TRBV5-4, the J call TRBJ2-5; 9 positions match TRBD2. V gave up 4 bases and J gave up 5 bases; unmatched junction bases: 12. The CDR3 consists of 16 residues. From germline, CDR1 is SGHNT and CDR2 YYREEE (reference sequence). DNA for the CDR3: TGTGCCAGCAGCCCCGGGGGGGGCGGGAGGGCTGAGACCCAGTACTTC. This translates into CASSPGGGGRAETQYF.

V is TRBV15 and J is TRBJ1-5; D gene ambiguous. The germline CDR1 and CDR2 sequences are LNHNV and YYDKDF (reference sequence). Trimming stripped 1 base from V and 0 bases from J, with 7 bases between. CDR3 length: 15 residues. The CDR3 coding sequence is TGTGCCACCAGCAGAGCGGCAAATAGCAATCAGCCCCAGCATTTT. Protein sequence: CATSRAANSNQPQHF.

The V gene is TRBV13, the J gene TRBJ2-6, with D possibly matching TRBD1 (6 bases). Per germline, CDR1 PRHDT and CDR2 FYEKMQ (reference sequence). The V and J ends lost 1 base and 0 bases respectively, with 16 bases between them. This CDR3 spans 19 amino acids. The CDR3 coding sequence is TGTGCCAGCAGCTTAGTTGGTGGGGGCAGGGCCTCTGGGGCCAACGTCCTGACTTTC. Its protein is CASSLVGGGRASGANVLTF.

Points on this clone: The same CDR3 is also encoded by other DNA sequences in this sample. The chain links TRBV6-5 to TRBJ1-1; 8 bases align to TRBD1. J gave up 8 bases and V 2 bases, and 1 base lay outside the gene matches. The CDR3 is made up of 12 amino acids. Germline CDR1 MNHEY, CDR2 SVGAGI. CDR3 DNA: TGTGCCAGCAGTTACGGGACAGGAGAAGCTTTCTTT. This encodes CASSYGTGEAFF.

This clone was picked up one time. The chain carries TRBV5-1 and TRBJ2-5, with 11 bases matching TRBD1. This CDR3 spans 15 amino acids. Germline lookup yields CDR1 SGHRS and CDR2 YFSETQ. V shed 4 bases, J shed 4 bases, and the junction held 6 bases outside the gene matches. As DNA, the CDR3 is TGCGCCAGCAGCGAAGGGACAGGGGGTCGAGAGACCCAGTACTTC. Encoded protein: CASSEGTGGRETQYF.

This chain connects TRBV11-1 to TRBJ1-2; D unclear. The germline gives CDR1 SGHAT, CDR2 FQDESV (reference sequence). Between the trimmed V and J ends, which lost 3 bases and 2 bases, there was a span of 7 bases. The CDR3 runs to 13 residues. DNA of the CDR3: TGTGCCAGCAGCTTTGGGTCAAACTATGGCTACACCTTC. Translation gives CASSFGSNYGYTF.

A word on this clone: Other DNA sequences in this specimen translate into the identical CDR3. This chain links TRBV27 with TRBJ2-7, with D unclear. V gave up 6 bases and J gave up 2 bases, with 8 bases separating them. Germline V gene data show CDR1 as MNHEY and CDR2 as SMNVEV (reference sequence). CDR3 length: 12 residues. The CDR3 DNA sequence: TGTGCCAGCAGCAGCAGAACCTACGAGCAGTACTTC. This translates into CASSSRTYEQYF.

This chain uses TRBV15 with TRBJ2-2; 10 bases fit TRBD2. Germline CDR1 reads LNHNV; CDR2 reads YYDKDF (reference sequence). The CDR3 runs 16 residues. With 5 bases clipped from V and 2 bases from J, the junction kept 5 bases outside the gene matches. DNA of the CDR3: TGTGCCACCAGCTTAAAGCGGGGGGGCAACACCGGGGAGCTGTTTTTT. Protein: CATSLKRGGNTGELFF.

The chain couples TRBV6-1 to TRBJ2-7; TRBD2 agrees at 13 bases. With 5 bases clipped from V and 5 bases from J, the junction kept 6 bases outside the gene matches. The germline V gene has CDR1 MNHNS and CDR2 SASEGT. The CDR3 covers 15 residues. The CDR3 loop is CASSRLAGGFNEQYF. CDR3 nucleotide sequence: TGTGCCAGCAGTCGACTAGCGGGGGGATTTAACGAGCAGTACTTC.

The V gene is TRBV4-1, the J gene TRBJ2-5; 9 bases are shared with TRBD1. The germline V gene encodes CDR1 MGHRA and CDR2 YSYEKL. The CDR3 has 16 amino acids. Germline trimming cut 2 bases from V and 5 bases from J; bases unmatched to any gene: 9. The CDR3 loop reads CASSQTTQGARETQYF. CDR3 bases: TGCGCCAGCAGCCAAACCACACAGGGGGCCAGGGAGACCCAGTACTTC.

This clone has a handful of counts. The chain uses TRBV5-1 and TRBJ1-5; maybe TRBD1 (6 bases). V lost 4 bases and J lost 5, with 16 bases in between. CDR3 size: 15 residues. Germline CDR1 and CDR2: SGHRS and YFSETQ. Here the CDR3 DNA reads TGCGCCAGCAGCCTCGAAGGGGGGAAGGATCAGCCCCAGCATTTT. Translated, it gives CASSLEGGKDQPQHF.

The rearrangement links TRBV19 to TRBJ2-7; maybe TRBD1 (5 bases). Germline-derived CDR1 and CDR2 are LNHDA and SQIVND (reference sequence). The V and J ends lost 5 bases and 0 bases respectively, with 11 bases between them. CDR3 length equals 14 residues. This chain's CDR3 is CASSLRQNSYEQYF. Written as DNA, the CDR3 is TGTGCCAGTAGTCTTCGACAGAACTCCTACGAGCAGTACTTC.

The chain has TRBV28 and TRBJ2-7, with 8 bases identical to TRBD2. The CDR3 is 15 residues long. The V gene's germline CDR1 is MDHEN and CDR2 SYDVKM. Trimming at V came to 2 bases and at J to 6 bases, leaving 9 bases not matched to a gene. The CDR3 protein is CASSLPTGTRPEQYF. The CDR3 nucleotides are TGTGCCAGCAGTTTACCCACCGGGACTAGACCCGAGCAGTACTTC. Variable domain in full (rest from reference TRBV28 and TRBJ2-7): DVKVTQSSRYLVKRTGEKVFLECVQDMDHENMFWYRQDPGLGLRLIYFSYDVKMKEKGDIPEGYSVSREKKERFSLILESASTNQTSMYLCASSLPTGTRPEQYFGPGTRLTVT.

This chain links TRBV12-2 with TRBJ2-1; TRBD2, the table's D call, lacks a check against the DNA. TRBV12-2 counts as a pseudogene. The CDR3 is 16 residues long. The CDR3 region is CASRPRTSPTLNEQFF. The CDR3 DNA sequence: TGTGCAAGTCGCCCCCGGACTAGCCCAACCCTGAATGAGCAGTTCTTC.

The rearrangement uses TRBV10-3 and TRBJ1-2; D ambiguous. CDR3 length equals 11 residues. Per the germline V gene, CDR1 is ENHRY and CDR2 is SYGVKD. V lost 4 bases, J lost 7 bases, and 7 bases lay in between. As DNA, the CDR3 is TGTGCCATCAGTGTAGGCAGTGGCTACACCTTC. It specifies CAISVGSGYTF.

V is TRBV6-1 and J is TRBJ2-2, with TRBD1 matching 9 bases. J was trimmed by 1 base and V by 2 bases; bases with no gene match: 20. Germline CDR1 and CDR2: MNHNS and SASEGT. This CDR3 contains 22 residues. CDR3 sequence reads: CASSELMSARTGDPKNTGELFF. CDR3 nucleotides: TGTGCCAGCAGTGAATTAATGTCTGCCCGGACAGGGGACCCAAAGAACACCGGGGAGCTGTTTTTT.

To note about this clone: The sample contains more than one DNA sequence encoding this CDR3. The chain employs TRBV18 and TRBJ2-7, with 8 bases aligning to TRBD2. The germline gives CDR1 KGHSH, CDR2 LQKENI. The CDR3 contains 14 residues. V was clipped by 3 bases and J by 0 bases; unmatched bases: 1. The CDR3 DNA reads TGTGCCAGCTCACCTAGCGGGAACTCCTACGAGCAGTACTTC. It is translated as CASSPSGNSYEQYF.

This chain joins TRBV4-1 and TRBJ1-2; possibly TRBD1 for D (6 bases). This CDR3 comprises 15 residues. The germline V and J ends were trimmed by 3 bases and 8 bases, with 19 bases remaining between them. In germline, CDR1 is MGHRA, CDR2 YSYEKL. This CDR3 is CASSQENRELEGYTF. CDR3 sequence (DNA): TGCGCCAGCAGCCAGGAAAACAGGGAGCTAGAGGGCTACACCTTC.

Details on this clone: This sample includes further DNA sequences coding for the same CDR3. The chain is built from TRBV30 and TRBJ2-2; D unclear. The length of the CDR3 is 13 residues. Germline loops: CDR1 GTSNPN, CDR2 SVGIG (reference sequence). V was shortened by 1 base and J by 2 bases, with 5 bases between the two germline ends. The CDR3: CAWSATNTGELFF. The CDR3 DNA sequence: TGTGCCTGGAGTGCGACTAACACCGGGGAGCTGTTTTTT.

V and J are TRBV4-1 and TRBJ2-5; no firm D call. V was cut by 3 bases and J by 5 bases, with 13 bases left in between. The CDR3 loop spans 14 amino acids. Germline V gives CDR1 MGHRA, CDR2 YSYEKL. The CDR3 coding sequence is TGCGCCAGCAGCCATCTAACGGGTTCCGAGACCCAGTACTTC. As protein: CASSHLTGSETQYF.

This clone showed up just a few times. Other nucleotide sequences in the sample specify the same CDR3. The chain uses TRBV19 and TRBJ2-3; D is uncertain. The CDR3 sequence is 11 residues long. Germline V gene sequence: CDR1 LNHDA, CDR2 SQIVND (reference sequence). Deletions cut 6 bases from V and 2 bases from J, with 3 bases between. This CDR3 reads CASSLTDTQYF. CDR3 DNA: TGTGCCAGTAGCCTCACAGATACGCAGTATTTT.

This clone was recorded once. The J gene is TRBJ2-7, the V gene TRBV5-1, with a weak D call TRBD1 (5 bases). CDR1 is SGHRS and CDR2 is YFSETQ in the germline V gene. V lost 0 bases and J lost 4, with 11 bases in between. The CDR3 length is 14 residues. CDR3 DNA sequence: TGCGCCAGCAGCTTGGAGGACATGAGATACGAGCAGTACTTC. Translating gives CASSLEDMRYEQYF.